The clone carrying this TCR beta chain was seen at least ten times. Exclusion applied to patients with other autoimmune diseases, uncontrolled infections, pregnancy or lactation. RNA served as the template for amplifying TCR beta CDR3 regions. First-round RT-PCR relied on HTBI primers, and a second-round multiplex PCR came next. TCRdb analysed the multiplex PCR reads with MiXCR anew, one entry per CDR3 protein. The table lists about 420,000 distinct CDR3 sequences, under 25% of them singletons. The entry originates in a study of Graves' ophthalmopathy and Graves' hyperthyroidism. The germline gives CDR1 SGHTA, CDR2 FQGTGA. This CDR3 has 14 residues. Trimming at V came to 6 bases and at J to 1 base, leaving 6 bases not matched to a gene.

The chain employs TRBV7-3 and TRBJ2-7, with TRBD1 matching 7 bases. The receptor was isolated from a young woman with stable Graves' hyperthyroidism. The sequenced sample consisted of peripheral blood. CDR3 nucleotide sequence: TGTGCCAGCAGTCCCGGGACAGAGTCCTACGAGCAGTACTTC. It yields the protein CASSPGTESYEQYF.